This T cell receptor (beta chain) was documented in a study of CD8+CD57+ T cells in acquired aplastic anemia. At the level of the study: Sorting CD4+ and CD8+ cells gave DNA averaging around 3 ug.

Profiling of TCR beta VDJ combinations and CDR3 sequences used genomic DNA as template. TCRdb processed the reads anew with MiXCR; each CDR3 protein has one entry. This table has about 180,000 distinct CDR3 sequences, about 45% appearing once. The CDR3 runs to 15 residues. From germline, CDR1 is SGHAT and CDR2 FQNNGV. V shed 4 bases and J 2 bases; nucleotides not matched to a gene: 4. Comments on this clonotype: Its cognate antigen is unknown.

In patients chosen for sequencing, flow cytometry had shown CD8+CD57+ cell expansion. Patients were therapy-naive when their blood was sampled. Study-wide results and limits: The study found no significant CD8+ Simpson's diversity difference between patients and controls. A set of 25 to 30 CD8+ CDR3 sequences was shared between patients and controls, and these sequences appeared highly expressed in patients.

The chain uses TRBV11-2 and TRBJ2-1, with TRBD1 matching over 8 bases. The TCR was taken from a human donor with aplastic anemia. The sample comprised sorted CD4+, CD8+, or CD8+CD57+ T cells (not recorded which) from PBMCs. CDR3 in amino acids: CASSYDRGTYNEQFF. The CDR3 nucleotides are TGTGCCAGCAGCTACGACAGGGGCACCTACAATGAGCAGTTCTTC.